Sequencing of this T cell receptor (beta chain) was carried out in a study of blood T cell repertoires in COVID-19. Study-wide background: Samples representing acute and convalescent COVID-19 were sourced from the United States, Italy and Spain. PBMCs, B-cell-depleted T cells, or T cells provided the cDNA or gDNA that made up the material.

Deletions cut 5 bases from V and 6 bases from J, with 10 bases between. Germline V gives CDR1 SGHTA, CDR2 FQGNSA. The CDR3 runs 13 residues. In the original workflow: Estimated nucleated cell counts came from reference gene primer amplification. Sequencing was performed with immunoSEQ multiplex PCR; in TCRdb, only in-frame clones are kept and a portion is missing. The V and J calls and the clone size are those of that table, but D and trimming were determined from the DNA. The profile shows some 370,000 clones, 90% of them singletons. The sequence derives from a man aged 18 to 35 with active or convalescent COVID-19. Sequenced sample: peripheral blood. The chain couples TRBV7-2 to TRBJ2-2, with D possibly being TRBD1 (6 bases). This chain's CDR3 is CASSARGPGELFF. In nucleotides, the CDR3 is TGTGCCAGCAGCGCCAGGGGTCCCGGGGAGCTGTTTTTT.